The clone carrying this T cell receptor beta chain was recorded once. Antigen specificity is unknown. This sample was included in a study of OX40 agonist ivuxolimab in advanced cancers. As for the study in general: The patients got ivuxolimab, which is an agonistic anti-OX40 (CD134) antibody. Those treated in dose escalation had hepatocellular carcinoma, melanoma, renal cell cancer or head and neck cancer.

TCRdb's copy holds only in-frame clones and misses some; the assay was immunoSEQ multiplex PCR. The sample consists of tens of thousands of clones, roughly 92% of them appearing once. CDR1 is SNHLY and CDR2 is FYNNEI in the germline V gene. V gave up 6 bases and J gave up 3 bases, with 9 bases separating them. The CDR3 has 12 residues. Study-wide results and caveats: Some of the lowest clonal expansion was seen in partial responders at 0.1-3.0 mg/kg.

The source is an adult with an advanced solid tumor such as melanoma, head and neck, liver or kidney cancer. The rearrangement uses TRBV2 and TRBJ2-7; no firm D call. Here the sequenced sample was CD4+ or CD8+ T cells sorted from blood, taken in a trial of the OX40 agonist ivuxolimab. The CDR3 nucleotides read TGTGCCAGCAGCGCTATTAGCTACGAGCAGTACTTC. Protein sequence: CASSAISYEQYF.